This record looks at one T cell receptor beta chain sequence and its context. Its cognate antigen is unknown. Method: immunoSEQ multiplex PCR; TCRdb's copy keeps in-frame clones and lacks some. The table shows 60,000 to 75,000 clones, with roughly 89% occurring only once. The data derive from a study of OX40 agonist ivuxolimab in advanced cancers. Turning to the study itself: In this trial design, patients received ivuxolimab intravenously at 0.01 to 10 mg/kg every 2 weeks. Dose-escalation patients' cancers were hepatocellular carcinoma, melanoma, renal cell or head and neck cancer. Regarding the study as a whole: Among expanded peripheral T cells, antigen specificity went undetermined.

The CDR3 has 15 amino acids. CDR1 LGHNA and CDR2 YSLEER come from the germline V gene. V was clipped by 4 bases and J by 4 bases, with 14 bases between them. Blood got drawn at baseline, again on cycle 4 day 1, and then on cycle 7 day 1. The sequence was obtained from an adult with an advanced solid tumor such as melanoma, head and neck, liver or kidney cancer. The sample here was CD4+ or CD8+ T cells sorted from blood, taken in a trial of the OX40 agonist ivuxolimab. The chain uses TRBV4-3 and TRBJ1-3; possibly TRBD1 for D (5 bases). CDR3 bases: TGCGCCAGCAGCCCGACAGAGGCTCAAGGAAACACCATATATTTT. Translation gives CASSPTEAQGNTIYF.